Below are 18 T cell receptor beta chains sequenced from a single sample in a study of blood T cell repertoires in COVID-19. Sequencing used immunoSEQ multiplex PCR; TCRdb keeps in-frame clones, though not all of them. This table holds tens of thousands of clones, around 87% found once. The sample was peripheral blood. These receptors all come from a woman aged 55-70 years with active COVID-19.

CDR3: CAINVDYEQYF. The DNA for the CDR3 is TGTGCCATTAATGTAGACTACGAGCAGTACTTC. The chain joins TRBV2 to TRBJ2-7; D remains ambiguous. The V gene lost 10 bases and the J gene lost 3 bases, with 10 bases spanning the gap. The CDR3 has 11 amino acids. Germline loops: CDR1 SNHLY, CDR2 FYNNEI.

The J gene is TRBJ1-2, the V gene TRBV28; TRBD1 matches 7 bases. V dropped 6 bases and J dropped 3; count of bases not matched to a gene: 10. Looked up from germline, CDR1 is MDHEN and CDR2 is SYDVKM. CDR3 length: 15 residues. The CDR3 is CASSPTGIAYYGYTF. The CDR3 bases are TGTGCCAGCAGCCCGACAGGGATTGCGTACTATGGCTACACCTTC.

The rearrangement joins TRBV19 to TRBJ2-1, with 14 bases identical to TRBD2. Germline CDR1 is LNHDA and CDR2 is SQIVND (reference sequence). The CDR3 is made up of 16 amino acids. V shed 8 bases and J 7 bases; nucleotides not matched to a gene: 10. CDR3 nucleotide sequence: TGTGCCAGTTCTCCGGGACTAGCGGGAGTATTTAATGAGCAGTTCTTC. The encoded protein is CASSPGLAGVFNEQFF.

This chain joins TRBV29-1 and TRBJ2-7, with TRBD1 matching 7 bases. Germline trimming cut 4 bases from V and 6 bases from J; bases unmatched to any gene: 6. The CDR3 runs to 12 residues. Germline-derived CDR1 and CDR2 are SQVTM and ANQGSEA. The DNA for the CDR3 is TGCAGCGTTGGGGGACAGACTATCGAGCAGTACTTC. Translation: CSVGGQTIEQYF.

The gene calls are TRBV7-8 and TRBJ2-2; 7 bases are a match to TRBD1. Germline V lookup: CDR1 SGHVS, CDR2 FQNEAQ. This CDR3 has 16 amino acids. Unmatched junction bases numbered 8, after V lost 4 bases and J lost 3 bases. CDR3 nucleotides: TGTGCCAGCAGCTCAGGACAGGACTCCTACACCGGGGAGCTGTTTTTT. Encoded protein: CASSSGQDSYTGELFF.

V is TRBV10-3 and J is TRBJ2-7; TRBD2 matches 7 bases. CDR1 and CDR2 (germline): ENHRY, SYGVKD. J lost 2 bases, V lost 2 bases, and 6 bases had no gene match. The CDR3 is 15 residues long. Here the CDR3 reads CAISEGGGGTYEQYF. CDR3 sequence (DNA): TGTGCCATCAGTGAGGGCGGGGGTGGAACCTACGAGCAGTACTTC.

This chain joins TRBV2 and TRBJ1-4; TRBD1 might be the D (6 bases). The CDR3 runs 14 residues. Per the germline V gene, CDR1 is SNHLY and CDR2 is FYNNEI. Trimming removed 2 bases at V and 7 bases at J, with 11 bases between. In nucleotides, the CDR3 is TGTGCCAGCAGTGAACGGTACAGGGCTGAAAAACTGTTTTTT. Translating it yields CASSERYRAEKLFF.

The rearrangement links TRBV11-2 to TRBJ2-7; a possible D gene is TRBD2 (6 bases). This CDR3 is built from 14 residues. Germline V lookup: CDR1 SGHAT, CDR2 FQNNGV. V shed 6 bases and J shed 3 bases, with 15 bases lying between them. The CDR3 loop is CASRDWGEHYEQYF. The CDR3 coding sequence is TGTGCCAGCAGGGATTGGGGGGAACACTACGAGCAGTACTTC.

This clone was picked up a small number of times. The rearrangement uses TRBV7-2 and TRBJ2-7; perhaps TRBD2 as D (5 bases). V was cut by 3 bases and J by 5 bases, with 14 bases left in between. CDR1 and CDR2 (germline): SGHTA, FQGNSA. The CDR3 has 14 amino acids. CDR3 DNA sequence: TGTGCCAGCAGCTTGGGTCTAGCTAATAACGAGCAGTACTTC. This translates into CASSLGLANNEQYF.

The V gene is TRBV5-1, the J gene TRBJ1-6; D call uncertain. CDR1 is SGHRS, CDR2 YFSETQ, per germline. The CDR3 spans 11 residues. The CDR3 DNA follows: TGCCCGCCGAAGGAGAATTCACCCCTCCACTTT. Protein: CPPKENSPLHF.

In DNA, the CDR3 is TGTGCCAGCAGTCAGGCAGCGGGAGTTGGAGATACGCAGTATTTT. Amino acids: CASSQAAGVGDTQYF. The chain has TRBV6-2 or TRBV6-3 and TRBJ2-3, with 8 bases that match TRBD2. This CDR3 comprises 15 residues. V lost 5 bases and J lost 5; bases outside the gene matches: 9. Germline CDR1 reads MNHEY; CDR2 reads SVGEGT.

CDR3 in DNA: TGCAGTGCTAGTGTTCATTCCCCTAGCACCCAGTGGTATTCCTACGAGCAGTACTTC. This codes for CSASVHSPSTQWYSYEQYF. The chain couples TRBV20-1 to TRBJ2-7, with a tentative D call TRBD2 (5 bases). Trimming pared 3 bases from V and 1 base from J, leaving 28 bases between. CDR1 is DFQATT and CDR2 is SNEGSKA in the germline V gene (reference sequence). The CDR3 runs to 19 residues.

The CDR3 region is CASRTGTSGYEQYF. The CDR3, as DNA: TGTGCCAGCAGAACCGGGACTAGCGGCTACGAGCAGTACTTC. The rearrangement joins TRBV27 to TRBJ2-7; 11 bases are a match to TRBD2. With V trimmed by 6 bases and J by 3 bases, 4 bases remained unmatched. This CDR3 region has 14 residues. CDR1 is MNHEY and CDR2 is SMNVEV in the germline V gene (reference sequence).

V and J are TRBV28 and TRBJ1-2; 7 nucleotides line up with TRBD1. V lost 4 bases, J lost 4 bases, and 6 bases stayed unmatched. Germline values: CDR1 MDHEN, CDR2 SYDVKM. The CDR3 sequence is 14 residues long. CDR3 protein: CASSSGTGVYGYTF. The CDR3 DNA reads TGTGCCAGCAGTTCCGGTACAGGGGTCTATGGCTACACCTTC.

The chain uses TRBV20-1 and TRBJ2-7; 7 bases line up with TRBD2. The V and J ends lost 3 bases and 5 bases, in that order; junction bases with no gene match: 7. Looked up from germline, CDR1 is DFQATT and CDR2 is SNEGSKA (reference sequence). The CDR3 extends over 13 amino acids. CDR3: CSASAGRWDEQYF. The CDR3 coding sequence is TGCAGTGCTAGTGCCGGGAGGTGGGACGAGCAGTACTTC.

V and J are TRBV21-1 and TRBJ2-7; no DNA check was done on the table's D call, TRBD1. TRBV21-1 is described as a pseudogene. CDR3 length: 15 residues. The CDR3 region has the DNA TGTGCCAGCAGCAAAGGAAACAGGGGGCCCTACAAGCAGTACTTC. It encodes CASSKGNRGPYKQYF.

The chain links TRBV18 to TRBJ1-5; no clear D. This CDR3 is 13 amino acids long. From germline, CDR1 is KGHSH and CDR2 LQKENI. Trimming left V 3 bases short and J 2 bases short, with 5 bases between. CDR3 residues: CASSPSGNQPQHF. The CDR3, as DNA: TGTGCCAGCTCACCGAGCGGCAATCAGCCCCAGCATTTT. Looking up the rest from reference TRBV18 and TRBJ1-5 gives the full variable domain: NAGVMQNPRHLVRRRGQEARLRCSPMKGHSHVYWYRQLPEEGLKFMVYLQKENIIDESGMPKERFSAEFPKEGPSILRIQQVVRGDSAAYFCASSPSGNQPQHFGDGTRLSIL.

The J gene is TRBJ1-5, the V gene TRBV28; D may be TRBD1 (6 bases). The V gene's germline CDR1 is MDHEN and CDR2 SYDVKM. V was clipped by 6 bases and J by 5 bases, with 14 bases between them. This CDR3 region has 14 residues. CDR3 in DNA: TGTGCCAGCAGGGATCAGGGGATTTATCAGCCCCAGCATTTT. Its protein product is CASRDQGIYQPQHF.